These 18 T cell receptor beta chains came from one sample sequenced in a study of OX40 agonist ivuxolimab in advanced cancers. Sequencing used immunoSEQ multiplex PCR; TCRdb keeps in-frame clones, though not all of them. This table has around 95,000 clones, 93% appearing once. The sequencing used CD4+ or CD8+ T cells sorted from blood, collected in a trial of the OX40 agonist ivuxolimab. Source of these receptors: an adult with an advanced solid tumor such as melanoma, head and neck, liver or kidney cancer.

The CDR3 loop reads CASSQVTTGGISYEQYF. In DNA form, the CDR3 reads TGCGCCAGCAGCCAAGTAACGACAGGAGGGATCTCCTACGAGCAGTACTTC. The J gene is TRBJ2-7, the V gene TRBV4-1; D is perhaps TRBD1 or TRBD2 (6 bases each). The CDR3 is made up of 17 amino acids. V lost 1 base to trimming and J lost 0 bases, with 16 bases between them. Germline V gene sequence: CDR1 MGHRA, CDR2 YSYEKL.

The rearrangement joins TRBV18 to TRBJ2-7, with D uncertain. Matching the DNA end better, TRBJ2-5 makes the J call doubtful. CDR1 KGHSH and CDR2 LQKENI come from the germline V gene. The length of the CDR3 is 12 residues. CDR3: CASSPSTETQYF. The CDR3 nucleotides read TGTGCCAGCTCACCCAGTACAGAGACCCAGTACTTC.

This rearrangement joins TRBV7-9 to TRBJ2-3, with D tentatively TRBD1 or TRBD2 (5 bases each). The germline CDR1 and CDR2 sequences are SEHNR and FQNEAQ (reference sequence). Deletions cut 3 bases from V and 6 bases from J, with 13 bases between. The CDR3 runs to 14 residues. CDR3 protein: CASSFGTVGDTQYF. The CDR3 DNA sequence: TGTGCCAGCAGCTTCGGGACGGTCGGGGATACGCAGTATTTT.

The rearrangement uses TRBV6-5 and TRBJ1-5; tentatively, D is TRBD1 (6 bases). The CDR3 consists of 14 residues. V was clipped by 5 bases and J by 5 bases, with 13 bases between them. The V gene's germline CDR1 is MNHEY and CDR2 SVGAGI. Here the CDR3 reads CASSKTGYYQPQHF. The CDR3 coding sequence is TGTGCCAGCAGTAAGACAGGCTACTATCAGCCCCAGCATTTT.

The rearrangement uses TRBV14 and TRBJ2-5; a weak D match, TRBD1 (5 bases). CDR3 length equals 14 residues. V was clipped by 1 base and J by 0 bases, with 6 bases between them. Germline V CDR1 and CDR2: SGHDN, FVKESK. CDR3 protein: CASSQVGDQETQYF. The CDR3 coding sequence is TGTGCCAGCAGCCAAGTAGGGGACCAAGAGACCCAGTACTTC.

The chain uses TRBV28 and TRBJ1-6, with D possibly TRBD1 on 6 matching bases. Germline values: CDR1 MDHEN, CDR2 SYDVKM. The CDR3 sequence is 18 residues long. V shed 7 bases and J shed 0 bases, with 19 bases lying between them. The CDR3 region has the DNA TGTGCCAGCAAACCATTTGGACAGCTGAGCTCCTATAATTCACCCCTCCACTTT. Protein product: CASKPFGQLSSYNSPLHF.

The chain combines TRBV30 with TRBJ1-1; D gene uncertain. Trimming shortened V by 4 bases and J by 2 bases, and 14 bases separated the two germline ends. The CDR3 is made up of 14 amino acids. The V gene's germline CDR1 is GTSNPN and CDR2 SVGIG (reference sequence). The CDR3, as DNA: TGTGCCTGGAACCGGGATTTGGTAAACACTGAAGCTTTCTTT. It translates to CAWNRDLVNTEAFF.

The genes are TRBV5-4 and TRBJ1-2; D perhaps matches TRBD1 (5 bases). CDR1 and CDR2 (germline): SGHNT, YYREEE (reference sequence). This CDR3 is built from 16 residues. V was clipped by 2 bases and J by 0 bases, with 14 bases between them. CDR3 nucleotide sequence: TGTGCCAGCAGCTTATATTCAGGCAGGGCTAACTATGGCTACACCTTC. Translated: CASSLYSGRANYGYTF. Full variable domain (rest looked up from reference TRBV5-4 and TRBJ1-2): ETGVTQSPTHLIKTRGQQVTLRCSSQSGHNTVSWYQQALGQGPQFIFQYYREEENGRGNFPPRFSGLQFPNYSSELNVNALELDDSALYLCASSLYSGRANYGYTFGSGTRLTVV.

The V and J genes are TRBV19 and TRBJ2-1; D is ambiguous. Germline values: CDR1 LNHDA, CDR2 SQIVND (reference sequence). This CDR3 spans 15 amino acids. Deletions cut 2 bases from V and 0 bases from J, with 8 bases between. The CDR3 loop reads CASSIMRGSYNEQFF. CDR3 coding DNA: TGTGCCAGTAGTATAATGCGTGGCTCCTACAATGAGCAGTTCTTC.

CDR3 nucleotide sequence: TGTGCCAGCAGTGAAATAACAGTGCATTACAATCAGCCCCAGCATTTT. Protein sequence: CASSEITVHYNQPQHF. J is TRBJ1-5 and V is TRBV6-1; D gene ambiguous. The ends were cut back, 2 bases at V and 3 bases at J, with 14 bases in the middle. The CDR3 extends over 16 amino acids. Germline V lookup: CDR1 MNHNS, CDR2 SASEGT.

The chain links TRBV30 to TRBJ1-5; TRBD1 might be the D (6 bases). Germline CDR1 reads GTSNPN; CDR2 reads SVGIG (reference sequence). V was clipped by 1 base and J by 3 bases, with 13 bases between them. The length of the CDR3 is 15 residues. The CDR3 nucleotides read TGTGCCTGGAGTGGTGGGAGGGGGGACAATCAGCCCCAGCATTTT. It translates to CAWSGGRGDNQPQHF.

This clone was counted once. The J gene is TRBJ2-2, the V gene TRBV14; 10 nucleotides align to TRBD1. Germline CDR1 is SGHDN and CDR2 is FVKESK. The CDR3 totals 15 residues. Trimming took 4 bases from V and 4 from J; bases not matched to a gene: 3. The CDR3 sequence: CASSPWTGGTGELFF. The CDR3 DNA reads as TGTGCCAGCAGCCCATGGACAGGGGGCACCGGGGAGCTGTTTTTT.

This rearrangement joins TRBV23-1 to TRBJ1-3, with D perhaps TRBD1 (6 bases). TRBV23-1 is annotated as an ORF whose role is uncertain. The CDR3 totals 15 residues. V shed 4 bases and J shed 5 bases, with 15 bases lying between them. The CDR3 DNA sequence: TGCGCCAGCAGTCGCTCGGAGGGGGTAAGAAACACCATATATTTT. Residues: CASSRSEGVRNTIYF.

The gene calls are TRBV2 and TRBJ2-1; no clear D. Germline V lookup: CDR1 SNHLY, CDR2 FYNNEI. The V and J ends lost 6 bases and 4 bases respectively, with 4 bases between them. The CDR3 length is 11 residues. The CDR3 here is CASSLYNEQFF. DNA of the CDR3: TGTGCCAGCAGCCTATACAATGAGCAGTTCTTC.

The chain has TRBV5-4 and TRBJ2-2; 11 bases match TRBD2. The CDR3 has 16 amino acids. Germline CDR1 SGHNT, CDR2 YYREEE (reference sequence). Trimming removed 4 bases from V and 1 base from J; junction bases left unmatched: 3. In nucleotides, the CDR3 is TGTGCCAGCAGCCGGGGACTAGCGGTGAACACCGGGGAGCTGTTTTTT. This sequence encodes CASSRGLAVNTGELFF.

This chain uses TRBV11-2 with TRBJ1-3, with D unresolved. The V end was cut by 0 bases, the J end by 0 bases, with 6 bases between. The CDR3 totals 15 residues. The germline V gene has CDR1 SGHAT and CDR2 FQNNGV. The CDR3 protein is CASSLDLSSGNTIYF. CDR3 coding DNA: TGTGCCAGCAGCTTAGACCTGAGCTCTGGAAACACCATATATTTT. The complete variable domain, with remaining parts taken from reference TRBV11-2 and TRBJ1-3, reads EAGVAQSPRYKIIEKRQSVAFWCNPISGHATLYWYQQILGQGPKLLIQFQNNGVVDDSQLPKDRFSAERLKGVDSTLKIQPAKLEDSAVYLCASSLDLSSGNTIYFGEGSWLTVV.

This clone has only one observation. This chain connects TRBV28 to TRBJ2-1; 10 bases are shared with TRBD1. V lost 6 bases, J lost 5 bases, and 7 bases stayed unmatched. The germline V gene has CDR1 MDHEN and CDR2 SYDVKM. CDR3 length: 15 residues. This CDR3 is CASSSTGTGDNEQFF. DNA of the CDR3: TGTGCCAGCAGCTCTACCGGGACAGGGGACAATGAGCAGTTCTTC.

CDR3 sequence: CASTHQGTEAFF. In DNA, the CDR3 is TGTGCCAGCACACACCAGGGAACTGAAGCTTTCTTT. V gene TRBV7-9 combines with J gene TRBJ1-1; D possibly corresponds to TRBD1 (5 bases). V was clipped by 7 bases and J by 5 bases, with 11 bases between them. CDR3 length: 12 amino acids. CDR1 SEHNR and CDR2 FQNEAQ come from the germline V gene (reference sequence). Full variable domain (rest looked up from reference TRBV7-9 and TRBJ1-1): DTGVSQNPRHKITKRGQNVTFRCDPISEHNRLYWYRQTLGQGPEFLTYFQNEAQLEKSRLLSDRFSAERPKGSFSTLEIQRTEQGDSAMYLCASTHQGTEAFFGQGTRLTVV.